This is a list of T cell receptor beta chains from one sample in a study of T cells in Graves' hyperthyroidism and ophthalmopathy. TCRdb reanalysed the multiplex PCR reads using MiXCR and keeps one entry per CDR3 protein. Of about 610,000 distinct CDR3 sequences in the sample, 14% to 15% were seen once. Input material: blood. Receptors originate from a woman aged 40 to 50 with Graves' ophthalmopathy. CDR3s include the opening cysteine and the closing phenylalanine or tryptophan. D genes are given only for firm matches. Clone sizes are given selectively: once, few, many, or a class where the clone is expanded.

size: many
J: TRBJ1-2
D: TRBD1
V: TRBV6-1
DNA: TGTGCCAGCAGCTGGACAGGGGGCGCGGACGGCTACACCTTC
CDR3: CASSWTGGADGYTF

size: NA
J: TRBJ2-7
D: TRBD1
V: TRBV6-2/TRBV6-3
DNA: TGTGCCAGCAGTACTGACAGGGGAGGTTACGAGCAGTACTTC
CDR3: CASSTDRGGYEQYF

size: many
J: TRBJ2-7
D: NA
V: TRBV30
DNA: TGTGCCTGGAGCTTATCGGGGTACGAGCAGTACTTC
CDR3: CAWSLSGYEQYF

size: few
J: TRBJ2-2
D: NA
V: TRBV19
DNA: TGTGCCAGTAGCGGCCCGGGGGACACCGGGGAGCTGTTTTTT
CDR3: CASSGPGDTGELFF

size: many
J: TRBJ2-5
D: NA
V: TRBV4-1
DNA: TGCGCCAGCAGCCAAGCAGGGAATTCCGAAGAGACCCAGTACTTC
CDR3: CASSQAGNSEETQYF

size: NA
J: TRBJ2-2
D: NA
V: TRBV27
DNA: TGTGCCAGCAGTCGATCAGATAAGGGACTGGGCCCCGGGGAGCTGTTTTTT
CDR3: CASSRSDKGLGPGELFF

size: few
J: TRBJ1-2
D: NA
V: TRBV11-1
DNA: TGTGCCAGCAGCCTTGGGGGTACTCGGCCCTACACCTTC
CDR3: CASSLGGTRPYTF

size: many
J: TRBJ2-7
D: TRBD2
V: TRBV28
DNA: TGTGCCAGCAGCCTACTCACTGGGGGACTAGAAGCCTACGAGCAGTACTTC
CDR3: CASSLLTGGLEAYEQYF

size: many
J: TRBJ2-7
D: NA
V: TRBV5-6
DNA: TGTGCCAGCAGCTCTCAGGGGAAGGGGACCTACGAGCAGTACTTC
CDR3: CASSSQGKGTYEQYF

size: many
J: TRBJ2-5
D: NA
V: TRBV7-8
DNA: TGTGCCAGCAGCTTATCCGACTTTATTGCTGAGACCCAGTACTTC
CDR3: CASSLSDFIAETQYF

size: NA
J: TRBJ1-5
D: NA
V: TRBV7-2
DNA: TGTGCCAGCAGCGACTTCAATCAGCCCCAGCATTTT
CDR3: CASSDFNQPQHF

size: NA
J: TRBJ1-1
D: NA
V: TRBV12-3/TRBV12-4
DNA: TGTGCCAGCAGTTCCCCCCGGGACCTCCCCGAAGCTTTCTTT
CDR3: CASSSPRDLPEAFF

size: few
J: TRBJ2-5
D: TRBD2
V: TRBV7-2
DNA: TGTGCCAGCAGCCCGGGGGGGGCCGGGGAGACCCAGTACTTC
CDR3: CASSPGGAGETQYF

size: many
J: TRBJ2-5
D: NA
V: TRBV28
DNA: TGTGCCAGCAGTTCCCAGGGTACCGGCGAGACCCAGTACTTC
CDR3: CASSSQGTGETQYF

size: many
J: TRBJ2-2
D: NA
V: TRBV28
DNA: TGTGCCAGCAGTTTAGGGGTGATCGGGGAGCTGTTTTTT
CDR3: CASSLGVIGELFF

size: NA
J: TRBJ2-7
D: NA
V: TRBV3-1
DNA: TGTGCCAGCAGCCAAGGGATCCCCGGGCTAGGCTACGAGCAGTACTTC
CDR3: CASSQGIPGLGYEQYF

size: many
J: TRBJ2-5
D: NA
V: TRBV20-1
DNA: TGCAGTGCCCGCACCCAGGAGACCCAGTACTTC
CDR3: CSARTQETQYF

size: NA
J: TRBJ1-1
D: NA
V: TRBV6-1
DNA: TGTGCCAGCAGTCCGACCGTGATCCACACTGAAGCTTTCTTT
CDR3: CASSPTVIHTEAFF

size: many
J: TRBJ2-5
D: TRBD1
V: TRBV5-1
DNA: TGCGCCAGCAGCTCGGGACAGTCCAGAGAGACCCAGTACTTC
CDR3: CASSSGQSRETQYF

size: many
J: TRBJ2-7
D: TRBD2
V: TRBV7-2
DNA: TGTGCCAGCAGCCCCCGACTAGCGGGCTCCCCCGAGCAGTACTTC
CDR3: CASSPRLAGSPEQYF

size: many
J: TRBJ2-7
D: NA
V: TRBV6-5
DNA: TGTGCCAGCAGGCCCGGGACTGATGCCTACGAGCAGTACTTC
CDR3: CASRPGTDAYEQYF

size: NA
J: TRBJ1-5
D: NA
V: TRBV20-1
DNA: TGCAGTGCTAGAGACGGGAGGCAGCCCCAGCATTTT
CDR3: CSARDGRQPQHF

size: NA
J: TRBJ2-7
D: TRBD1
V: TRBV24-1
DNA: TGTGCCACCAGTGCTCCGGGGACAGGGGGTGCCTACGAGCAGTACTTC
CDR3: CATSAPGTGGAYEQYF

size: many
J: TRBJ1-2
D: TRBD1
V: TRBV28
DNA: TGTGCCAGCAGGGTAACAGGGGGCCATGGCTACACCTTC
CDR3: CASRVTGGHGYTF

size: once
J: TRBJ1-1
D: NA
V: TRBV28
DNA: TGTGCCAGCAAGGTCGACCTGAACACTGAAGCTTTCTTT
CDR3: CASKVDLNTEAFF

size: many
J: TRBJ1-1
D: NA
V: TRBV4-2
DNA: TGTGCCAGCAGCCATGGCACGAACACTGAAGCTTTCTTT
CDR3: CASSHGTNTEAFF

size: many
J: TRBJ2-3
D: NA
V: TRBV30
DNA: TGTGCCTGGAGTGGGGGACGGGGGCTGAATACGCAGTATTTT
CDR3: CAWSGGRGLNTQYF

size: many
J: TRBJ2-7
D: TRBD1
V: TRBV28
DNA: TGTGCCAGCAGTTCGGACAGGGTGGAGCAGTACTTC
CDR3: CASSSDRVEQYF

size: many
J: TRBJ2-5
D: NA
V: TRBV2
DNA: TGTGCCAGCAAGTTGGTGGAACAAGAGACCCAGTACTTC
CDR3: CASKLVEQETQYF

size: many
J: TRBJ2-7
D: NA
V: TRBV28
DNA: TGTGCCAGCGGCCCAGAGGCCCCTCGGTACTTC
CDR3: CASGPEAPRYF

size: many
J: TRBJ1-5
D: NA
V: TRBV28
DNA: TGTGCCAGCAGACCCGGACAACTTAATCAGCCCCAGCATTTT
CDR3: CASRPGQLNQPQHF

size: NA
J: TRBJ1-2
D: TRBD1
V: TRBV4-3
DNA: TGCGCCAGCAGCCTTACAGGGGGCTCGGTTGGCTACACCTTC
CDR3: CASSLTGGSVGYTF

size: many
J: TRBJ2-2
D: TRBD2
V: TRBV7-2
DNA: TGTGCCAGCAGCTTAGCGGGAGGGCCTAACACCGGGGAGCTGTTTTTT
CDR3: CASSLAGGPNTGELFF

size: many
J: TRBJ1-1
D: NA
V: TRBV20-1
DNA: TGCAGTGCTAGGACAGACCCGAACACTGAAGCTTTCTTT
CDR3: CSARTDPNTEAFF

size: few
J: TRBJ2-7
D: NA
V: TRBV19
DNA: TGTGCCAGTAGTATAATGGGCTTCAGGAGCGAGCAGTACTTC
CDR3: CASSIMGFRSEQYF

size: NA
J: TRBJ2-7
D: TRBD1
V: TRBV6-1
DNA: TGTGCCAGCAGTGCCAGGGACAGGGACTACTACGAGCAGTACTTC
CDR3: CASSARDRDYYEQYF

size: many
J: TRBJ1-5
D: TRBD1
V: TRBV6-5
DNA: TGTGCCAGCAGCTACACCCAGGGGGGCCAGCCCCAGCATTTT
CDR3: CASSYTQGGQPQHF

size: few
J: TRBJ1-5
D: TRBD1
V: TRBV5-4
DNA: TGTGCCAGCAGCTTGGGCCCTCTGACAGGGGGGACAATAATTCAGCCCCAGCATTTT
CDR3: CASSLGPLTGGTIIQPQHF

size: few
J: TRBJ1-5
D: NA
V: TRBV27
DNA: TGTGCCAGCAGTTTAGAAGCAGGGGGCAATCAGCCCCAGCATTTT
CDR3: CASSLEAGGNQPQHF

size: many
J: TRBJ2-2
D: NA
V: TRBV11-2
DNA: TGTGCCAGCAGCTTAAGTCTTGGGGCCTCCGGGGAGCTGTTTTTT
CDR3: CASSLSLGASGELFF

size: many
J: TRBJ1-2
D: TRBD1
V: TRBV13
DNA: TGTGCCAGCAGACGAACAGGGGCAGCTAACTATGGCTACACCTTC
CDR3: CASRRTGAANYGYTF

size: NA
J: TRBJ2-5
D: TRBD1
V: TRBV29-1
DNA: TGCAGCGTTGTCGGGACAGGGGGCCAAGAGACCCAGTACTTC
CDR3: CSVVGTGGQETQYF

size: NA
J: TRBJ1-1
D: NA
V: TRBV11-2
DNA: TGTGCCAGCACGACAACCCCGGAAGTGGCTGAAGCTTTCTTT
CDR3: CASTTTPEVAEAFF

size: many
J: TRBJ1-3
D: TRBD1
V: TRBV11-2
DNA: TGTGCCAGCAGCGTCTCCGGGACAGGGAACTCTGGAAACACCATATATTTT
CDR3: CASSVSGTGNSGNTIYF

size: NA
J: TRBJ2-5
D: NA
V: TRBV30
DNA: TGTGCCTGGAGTAGGGGGACCCAGTACTTC
CDR3: CAWSRGTQYF

size: many
J: TRBJ1-5
D: NA
V: TRBV30
DNA: TGTGCCTTCAGGGGTAATAGCAATCAGCCCCAGCATTTT
CDR3: CAFRGNSNQPQHF